The source of this T cell receptor beta chain is a study of T cell responses to AZD1222 COVID-19 vaccine. Notes on the study in general: Clonal diversity was possibly underestimated; the donors were predominantly white British and more often female. Spike-wide coverage was observed for vaccine-associated CD4 TCRs, with dominant responses at 160-218 and 743-854.

As for this clone: Its antigen is as yet unknown.

The data were produced by immunoSEQ multiplex PCR, yet TCRdb's version contains in-frame clones alone and is incomplete. This table holds more than 150,000 clones, roughly 93% found once. This TCR was sampled from an adult in good health. This material consisted of peripheral blood, taken on day 0 of AZD1222 vaccination.

The CDR3 protein is CASSLSPVWNNEQFF. CDR3 nucleotide sequence: TGTGCCAGCAGCCTGTCCCCCGTTTGGAACAATGAGCAGTTCTTC. V gene TRBV27 combines with J gene TRBJ2-1; D is unclear. This CDR3 contains 15 residues. V lost 6 bases to trimming and J lost 5 bases, with 17 bases between them. Looked up from germline, CDR1 is MNHEY and CDR2 is SMNVEV (reference sequence).